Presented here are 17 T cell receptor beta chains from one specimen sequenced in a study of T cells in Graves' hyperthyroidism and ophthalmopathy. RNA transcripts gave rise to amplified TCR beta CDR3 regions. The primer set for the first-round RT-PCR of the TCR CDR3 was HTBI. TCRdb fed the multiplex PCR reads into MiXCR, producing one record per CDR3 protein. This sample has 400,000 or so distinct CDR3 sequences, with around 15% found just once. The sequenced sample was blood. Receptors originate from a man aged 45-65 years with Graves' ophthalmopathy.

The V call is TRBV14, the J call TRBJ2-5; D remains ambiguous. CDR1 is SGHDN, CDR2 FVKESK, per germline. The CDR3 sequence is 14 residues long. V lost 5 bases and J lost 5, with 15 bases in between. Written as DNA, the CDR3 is TGTGCCAGCAGCTCATCGCTGGGATGGGAGACCCAGTACTTC. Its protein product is CASSSSLGWETQYF.

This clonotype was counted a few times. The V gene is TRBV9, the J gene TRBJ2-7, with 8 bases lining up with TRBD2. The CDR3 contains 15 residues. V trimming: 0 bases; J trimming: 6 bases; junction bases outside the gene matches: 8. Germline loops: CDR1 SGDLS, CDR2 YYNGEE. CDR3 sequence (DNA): TGTGCCAGCAGCGTAGCAGCGGGAGTTCCTGGCGAGCAGTACTTC. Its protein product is CASSVAAGVPGEQYF. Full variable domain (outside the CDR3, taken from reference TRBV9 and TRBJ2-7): DSGVTQTPKHLITATGQRVTLRCSPRSGDLSVYWYQQSLDQGLQFLIQYYNGEERAKGNILERFSAQQFPDLHSELNLSSLELGDSALYFCASSVAAGVPGEQYFGPGTRLTVT.

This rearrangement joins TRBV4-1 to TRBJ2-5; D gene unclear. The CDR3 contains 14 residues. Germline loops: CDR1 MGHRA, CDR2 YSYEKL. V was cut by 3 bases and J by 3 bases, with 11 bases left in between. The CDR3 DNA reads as TGCGCCAGCAGCCAGACTTGGCTTAAAGAGACCCAGTACTTC. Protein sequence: CASSQTWLKETQYF.

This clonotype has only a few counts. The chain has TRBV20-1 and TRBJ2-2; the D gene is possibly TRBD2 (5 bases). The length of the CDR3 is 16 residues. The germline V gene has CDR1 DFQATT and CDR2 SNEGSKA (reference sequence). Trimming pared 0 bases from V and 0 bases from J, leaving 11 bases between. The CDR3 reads CSARDLSGANTGELFF. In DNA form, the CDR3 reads TGCAGTGCTAGAGATTTAAGCGGCGCGAACACCGGGGAGCTGTTTTTT.

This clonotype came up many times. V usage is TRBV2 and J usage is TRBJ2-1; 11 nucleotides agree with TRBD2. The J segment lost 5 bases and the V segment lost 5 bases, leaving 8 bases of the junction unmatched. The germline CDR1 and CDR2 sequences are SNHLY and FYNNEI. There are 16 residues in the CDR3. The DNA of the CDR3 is TGTGCCAGCAGTAGTAGCCTAGCGGGAGGACACAATGAGCAGTTCTTC. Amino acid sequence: CASSSSLAGGHNEQFF.

This CDR3 reads CASSGTEGTDTQYF. The CDR3 region has the DNA TGTGCCAGCAGCGGGACCGAGGGCACAGATACGCAGTATTTT. This rearrangement joins TRBV13 to TRBJ2-3; possibly TRBD1 or TRBD2 for D (5 bases each). The CDR3 sequence is 14 residues long. From germline, CDR1 is PRHDT and CDR2 FYEKMQ (reference sequence). The V gene lost 5 bases and the J gene lost 1 base, with 10 bases spanning the gap.

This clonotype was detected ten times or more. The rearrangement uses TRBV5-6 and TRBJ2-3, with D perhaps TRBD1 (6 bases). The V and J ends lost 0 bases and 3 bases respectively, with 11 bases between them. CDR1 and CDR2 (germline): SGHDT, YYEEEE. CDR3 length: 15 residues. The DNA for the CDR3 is TGTGCCAGCAGCTTGGTGGGGGCGCTGACAGATACGCAGTATTTT. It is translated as CASSLVGALTDTQYF.

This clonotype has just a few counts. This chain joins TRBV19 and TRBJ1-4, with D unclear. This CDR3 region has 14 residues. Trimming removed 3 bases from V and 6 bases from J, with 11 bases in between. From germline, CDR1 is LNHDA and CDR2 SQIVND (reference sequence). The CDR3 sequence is CASSMIRRDEKLFF. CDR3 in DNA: TGTGCCAGTAGTATGATTCGGCGAGATGAAAAACTGTTTTTT.

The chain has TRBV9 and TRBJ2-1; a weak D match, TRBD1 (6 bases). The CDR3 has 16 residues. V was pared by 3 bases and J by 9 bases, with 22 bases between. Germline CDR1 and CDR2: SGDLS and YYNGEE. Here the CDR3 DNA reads TGTGCCAGCAGCGGCCGGGACCATCGACAGGATATTGAGCAGTTCTTC. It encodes CASSGRDHRQDIEQFF. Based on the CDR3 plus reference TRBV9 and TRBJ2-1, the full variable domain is DSGVTQTPKHLITATGQRVTLRCSPRSGDLSVYWYQQSLDQGLQFLIQYYNGEERAKGNILERFSAQQFPDLHSELNLSSLELGDSALYFCASSGRDHRQDIEQFFGPGTRLTVL.

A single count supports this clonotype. The CDR3 protein is CASSRVYTEAFF. The CDR3 DNA reads TGTGCCAGCAGCAGGGTCTACACTGAAGCTTTCTTT. The chain employs TRBV28 and TRBJ1-1; weak D call: TRBD1 (5 bases). The CDR3 is 12 residues long. Germline assignment: CDR1 MDHEN and CDR2 SYDVKM. V lost 6 bases to trimming and J lost 3 bases, with 8 bases between them.

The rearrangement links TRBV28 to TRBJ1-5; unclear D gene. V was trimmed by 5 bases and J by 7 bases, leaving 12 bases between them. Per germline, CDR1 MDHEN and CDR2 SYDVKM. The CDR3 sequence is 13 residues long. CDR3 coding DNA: TGTGCCAGCAGTCACCCCCAGCGGCAGCCCCAGCATTTT. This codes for CASSHPQRQPQHF. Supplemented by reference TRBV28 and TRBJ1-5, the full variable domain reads DVKVTQSSRYLVKRTGEKVFLECVQDMDHENMFWYRQDPGLGLRLIYFSYDVKMKEKGDIPEGYSVSREKKERFSLILESASTNQTSMYLCASSHPQRQPQHFGDGTRLSIL.

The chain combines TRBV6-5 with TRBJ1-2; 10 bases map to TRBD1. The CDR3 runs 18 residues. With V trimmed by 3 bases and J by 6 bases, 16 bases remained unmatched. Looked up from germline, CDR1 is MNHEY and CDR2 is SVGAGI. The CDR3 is CASSYGTGDAGDPDGYTF. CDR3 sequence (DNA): TGTGCCAGCAGTTATGGGACAGGGGATGCTGGGGATCCTGATGGCTACACCTTC.

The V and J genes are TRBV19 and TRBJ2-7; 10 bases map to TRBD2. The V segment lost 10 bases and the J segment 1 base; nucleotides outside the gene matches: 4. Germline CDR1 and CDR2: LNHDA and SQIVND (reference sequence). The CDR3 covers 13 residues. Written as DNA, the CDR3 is TGTGCCACTAGCGGGAGAGGGTCCTACGAGCAGTACTTC. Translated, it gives CATSGRGSYEQYF. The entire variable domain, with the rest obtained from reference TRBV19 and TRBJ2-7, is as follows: DGGITQSPKYLFRKEGQNVTLSCEQNLNHDAMYWYRQDPGQGLRLIYYSQIVNDFQKGDIAEGYSVSREKKESFPLTVTSAQKNPTAFYLCATSGRGSYEQYFGPGTRLTVT.

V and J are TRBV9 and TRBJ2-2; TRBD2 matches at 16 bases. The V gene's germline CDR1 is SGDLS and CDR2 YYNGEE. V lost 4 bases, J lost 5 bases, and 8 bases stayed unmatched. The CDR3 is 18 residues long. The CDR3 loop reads CASSTSGLAGGRTGELFF. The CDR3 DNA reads TGTGCCAGCAGCACCTCGGGACTAGCGGGAGGGCGAACCGGGGAGCTGTTTTTT.

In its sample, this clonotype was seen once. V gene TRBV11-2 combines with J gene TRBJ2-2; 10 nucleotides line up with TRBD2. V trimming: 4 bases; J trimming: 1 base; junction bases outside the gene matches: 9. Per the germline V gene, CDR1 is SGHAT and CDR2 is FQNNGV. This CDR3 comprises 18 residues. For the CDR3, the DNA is TGTGCCAGCAGCTGGCCGTCTAGCGGGAGCGTGAACACCGGGGAGCTGTTTTTT. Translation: CASSWPSSGSVNTGELFF.

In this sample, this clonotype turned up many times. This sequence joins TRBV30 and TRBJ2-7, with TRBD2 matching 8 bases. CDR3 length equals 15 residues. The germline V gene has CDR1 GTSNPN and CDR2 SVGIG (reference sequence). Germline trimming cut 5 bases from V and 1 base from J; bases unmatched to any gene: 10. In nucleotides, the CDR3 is TGTGCCTGGGGACCGAGGGCTAGCGGGTCCTACGAGCAGTACTTC. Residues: CAWGPRASGSYEQYF.

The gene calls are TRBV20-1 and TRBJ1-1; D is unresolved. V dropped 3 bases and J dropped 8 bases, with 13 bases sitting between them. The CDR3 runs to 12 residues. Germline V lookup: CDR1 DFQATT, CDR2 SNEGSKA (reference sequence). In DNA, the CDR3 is TGCAGTGCTAGGCCCGGCGGCGGAGAAGCTTTCTTT. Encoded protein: CSARPGGGEAFF.